Shown below are 19 T cell receptor beta chains from a single sample sequenced in a study of identical twins. Each CDR3 protein gets one entry after TCRdb re-called the 5' RACE reads with MiXCR. The data hold 1.5 million to 2 million distinct CDR3 sequences, with about 31% observed a single time. The specimen was cord blood. The receptors derive from a newborn girl in good health.

The chain has TRBV3-1 and TRBJ2-6, with D possibly being TRBD2 (6 bases). Between the trimmed V and J ends, which lost 4 bases and 4 bases, there was a span of 17 bases. The CDR3 covers 17 residues. CDR1 is LGHDT, CDR2 YNNKEL, per germline (reference sequence). The CDR3 here is CASSLNPGGTGANVLTF. The CDR3 DNA sequence: TGTGCCAGCAGCCTCAACCCCGGGGGTACCGGGGCCAACGTCCTGACTTTC.

V gene TRBV20-1 combines with J gene TRBJ2-4, with 7 bases fitting TRBD1. The J call is doubtful: the DNA matches TRBJ2-5 better. The germline CDR1 and CDR2 sequences are DFQATT and SNEGSKA (reference sequence). This CDR3 is 15 amino acids long. The CDR3 protein is CSARDFSRGQETQYF. As DNA, the CDR3 is TGCAGTGCTAGAGATTTTAGCAGGGGGCAAGAGACCCAGTACTTC.

The sample holds a few counts of this clonotype. The chain couples TRBV29-1 to TRBJ1-2; possibly TRBD1 for D (6 bases). From germline, CDR1 is SQVTM and CDR2 ANQGSEA. This CDR3 has 14 residues. Trimming took 6 bases from V and 6 from J, leaving 20 bases between them. The CDR3, as DNA: TGCAGCGTGGGCCGTTTGCGGGAGGGGGATGGCTACACCTTC. It specifies CSVGRLREGDGYTF. Together with reference TRBV29-1 and TRBJ1-2, the CDR3 gives the full variable domain: SAVISQKPSRDICQRGTSLTIQCQVDSQVTMMFWYRQQPGQSLTLIATANQGSEATYESGFVIDKFPISRPNLTFSTLTVSNMSPEDSSIYLCSVGRLREGDGYTFGSGTRLTVV.

This clonotype showed up just once. Mismatch with germline at one junction end may stem from a read error. This chain uses TRBV27 with TRBJ1-5, with 10 positions matching TRBD1. The germline V gene has CDR1 MNHEY and CDR2 SMNVEV (reference sequence). The CDR3 sequence is 15 residues long. CDR3 sequence (DNA): TGTGCCAGCCCCGGACAGGGGGATTGGAATCAGCTCCAGCATTTT. As protein: CASPGQGDWNQLQHF.

This clonotype showed up many times. This chain joins TRBV10-3 and TRBJ2-1; D tentatively reads TRBD1 or TRBD2 (5 bases each). CDR3 length equals 13 residues. Germline V CDR1 and CDR2: ENHRY, SYGVKD. Trimming took 6 bases from V and 2 from J, leaving 8 bases between them. The CDR3, as DNA: TGTGCCATCAGCGGGACGGCCTACAATGAGCAGTTCTTC. Translating it yields CAISGTAYNEQFF.

V gene TRBV20-1 combines with J gene TRBJ2-7; TRBD2 is a possible D gene (6 bases). V dropped 5 bases and J dropped 0 bases, with 14 bases sitting between them. In germline, CDR1 is DFQATT, CDR2 SNEGSKA (reference sequence). This CDR3 comprises 14 residues. The CDR3 region is CSASSVLSSYEQYF. The DNA for the CDR3 is TGCAGTGCTTCTAGCGTTCTGAGCTCCTACGAGCAGTACTTC.

V is TRBV4-1 and J is TRBJ2-1, with TRBD2 identical over 10 bases. Germline V gene sequence: CDR1 MGHRA, CDR2 YSYEKL. The CDR3 consists of 19 residues. J was trimmed by 0 bases and V by 3 bases; bases with no gene match: 11. The CDR3 protein is CASSHDESSGGLSYNEQFF. In DNA form, the CDR3 reads TGCGCCAGCAGCCATGATGAGTCTAGCGGGGGCCTCTCCTACAATGAGCAGTTCTTC.

This clonotype was observed a few times. This rearrangement joins TRBV3-1 to TRBJ2-4, with 10 bases identical to TRBD2. The J call could be wrong; TRBJ2-7 is a better fit for the DNA end. There are 14 residues in the CDR3. Looked up from germline, CDR1 is LGHDT and CDR2 is YNNKEL (reference sequence). CDR3 sequence (DNA): TGTGCCAGCAGCCACAGCGGGGGGGTTTACGAGCAGTACTTC. Translated, it gives CASSHSGGVYEQYF.

The J gene is TRBJ2-3, the V gene TRBV24-1, with D possibly matching TRBD2 (6 bases). The CDR3 is made up of 15 amino acids. Germline CDR1 and CDR2: KGHDR and SFDVKD. The ends were cut back, 3 bases at V and 5 bases at J, with 14 bases in the middle. This CDR3 is CATSDPRTGVDTQYF. In nucleotides, the CDR3 is TGTGCCACCAGTGATCCCCGGACGGGGGTAGATACGCAGTATTTT.

This clonotype has just a few counts. The CDR3 loop reads CSVVLGGTGYEQYF. CDR3 coding DNA: TGCAGCGTGGTATTAGGAGGGACAGGGTACGAGCAGTACTTC. The chain employs TRBV29-1 and TRBJ2-7, with 9 bases aligning to TRBD1. The CDR3 totals 14 residues. With 6 bases clipped from V and 4 bases from J, the junction kept 10 bases outside the gene matches. Germline values: CDR1 SQVTM, CDR2 ANQGSEA.

The chain links TRBV5-1 to TRBJ1-1, with a tentative D call TRBD1 (6 bases). The CDR3 length is 17 residues. V lost 0 bases and J lost 6, with 21 bases in between. The germline V gene encodes CDR1 SGHRS and CDR2 YFSETQ. CDR3 loop: CASSLDDRQAPGAEAFF. The CDR3 DNA follows: TGCGCCAGCAGCTTGGACGACAGGCAGGCCCCGGGCGCTGAAGCTTTCTTT.

The sample holds a few counts of this clonotype. V and J are TRBV7-9 and TRBJ2-7; the D is unclear. Germline V CDR1 and CDR2: SEHNR, FQNEAQ (reference sequence). The CDR3 runs 14 residues. V lost 1 base to trimming and J lost 2 bases, with 9 bases between them. The CDR3 bases are TGTGCCAGCAGCTTAGTTTCCCGCCCCTACGAGCAGTACTTC. Residues: CASSLVSRPYEQYF.

This clonotype was counted only a few times. The chain couples TRBV20-1 to TRBJ2-7; D is possibly TRBD2 (6 bases). Germline V gene data show CDR1 as DFQATT and CDR2 as SNEGSKA (reference sequence). CDR3 length: 16 residues. Trimming removed 3 bases at V and 4 bases at J, with 22 bases between. The CDR3 DNA sequence: TGCAGTGCTAGCGGGACTGTGACCTCAAGTGGGTACGAGCAGTACTTC. This encodes CSASGTVTSSGYEQYF.

This clonotype occurred a few times. The chain has TRBV14 and TRBJ2-1; TRBD1 matches at 7 bases. This CDR3 has 15 amino acids. Germline V gene sequence: CDR1 SGHDN, CDR2 FVKESK. J was trimmed by 2 bases and V by 1 base; bases with no gene match: 2. The CDR3 DNA reads TGTGCCAGCAGCCAAGGGGACAGTACCTACAATGAGCAGTTCTTC. This sequence encodes CASSQGDSTYNEQFF. The entire variable domain, with the rest obtained from reference TRBV14 and TRBJ2-1, is as follows: EAGVTQFPSHSVIEKGQTVTLRCDPISGHDNLYWYRRVMGKEIKFLLHFVKESKQDESGMPNNRFLAERTGGTYSTLKVQPAELEDSGVYFCASSQGDSTYNEQFFGPGTRLTVL.

As to this clonotype: An end of the junction differs from the germline gene, which may be a read error. The J gene is TRBJ2-2, the V gene TRBV2, with 8 nucleotides matching TRBD1. Per germline, CDR1 SNHLY and CDR2 FYNNEI. The CDR3 extends over 15 amino acids. CDR3 DNA: TGTGCCAGCAGGGACAGGGTGGCGAACACCGGGGGGCTGTTTTTT. This translates into CASRDRVANTGGLFF.

The chain is built from TRBV15 and TRBJ1-4; D ambiguous. Germline V gives CDR1 LNHNV, CDR2 YYDKDF (reference sequence). This CDR3 contains 16 residues. Trimming stripped 0 bases from V and 7 bases from J, with 15 bases between. The CDR3 region is CATSRDPGGILEKLFF. CDR3 nucleotide sequence: TGTGCCACCAGCAGAGATCCGGGAGGAATTCTTGAAAAACTGTTTTTT.

Notes on this clonotype: This sequence may be a read error, since a much larger clone differs from it by one base. This chain uses TRBV27 with TRBJ2-3; D uncertain. In germline, CDR1 is MNHEY, CDR2 SMNVEV (reference sequence). The CDR3 spans 15 residues. CDR3 protein: CVSSLIPGGPDTQYF. CDR3 coding DNA: TGTGTCAGCAGTTTAATCCCTGGCGGCCCAGATACGCAGTATTTT.

The chain links TRBV12-3 or TRBV12-4 to TRBJ1-3, with D maybe TRBD1 (5 bases). This CDR3 region has 14 residues. Trimming left V 7 bases short and J 2 bases short, with 12 bases between. In nucleotides, the CDR3 is TGTGCCAGCACTAAGGGAGGGGCTGGAAACACCATATATTTT. This encodes CASTKGGAGNTIYF.

This clonotype was seen a few times. V and J are TRBV7-6 and TRBJ1-6, with TRBD1 matching over 12 bases. Germline V gives CDR1 SGHVS, CDR2 FNYEAQ. CDR3 length: 17 amino acids. V shed 0 bases and J 9 bases; nucleotides not matched to a gene: 6. The CDR3 protein is CASSLAEGTGGFSPLHF. Written as DNA, the CDR3 is TGTGCCAGCAGCTTAGCAGAGGGGACAGGGGGCTTTTCACCCCTCCACTTT.